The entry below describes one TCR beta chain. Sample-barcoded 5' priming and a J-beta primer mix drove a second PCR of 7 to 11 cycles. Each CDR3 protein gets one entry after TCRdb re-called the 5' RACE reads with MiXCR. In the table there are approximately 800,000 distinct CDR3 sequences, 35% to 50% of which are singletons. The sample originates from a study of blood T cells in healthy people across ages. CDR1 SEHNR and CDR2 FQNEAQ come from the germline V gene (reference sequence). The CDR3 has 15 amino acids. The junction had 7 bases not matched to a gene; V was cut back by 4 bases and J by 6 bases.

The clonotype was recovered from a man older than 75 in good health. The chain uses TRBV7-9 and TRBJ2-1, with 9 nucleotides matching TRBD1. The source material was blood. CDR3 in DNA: TGTGCCAGCAGCTATAGGACAGGGGTCCTCAATGAGCAGTTCTTC. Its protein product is CASSYRTGVLNEQFF. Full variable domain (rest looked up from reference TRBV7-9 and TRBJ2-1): DTGVSQNPRHKITKRGQNVTFRCDPISEHNRLYWYRQTLGQGPEFLTYFQNEAQLEKSRLLSDRFSAERPKGSFSTLEIQRTEQGDSAMYLCASSYRTGVLNEQFFGPGTRLTVL.